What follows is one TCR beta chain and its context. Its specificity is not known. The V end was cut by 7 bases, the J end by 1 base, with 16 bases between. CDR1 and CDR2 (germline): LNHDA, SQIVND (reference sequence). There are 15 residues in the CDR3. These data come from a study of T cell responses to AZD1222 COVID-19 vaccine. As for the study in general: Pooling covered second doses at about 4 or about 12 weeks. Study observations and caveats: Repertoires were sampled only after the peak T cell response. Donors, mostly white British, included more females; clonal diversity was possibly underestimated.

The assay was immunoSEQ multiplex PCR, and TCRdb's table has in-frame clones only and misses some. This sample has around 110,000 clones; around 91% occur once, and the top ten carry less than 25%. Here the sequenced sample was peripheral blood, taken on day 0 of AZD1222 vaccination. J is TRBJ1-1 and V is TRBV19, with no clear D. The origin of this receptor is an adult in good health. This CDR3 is CASTPIGLQNTEAFF. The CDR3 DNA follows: TGTGCCAGTACTCCCATCGGACTTCAGAACACTGAAGCTTTCTTT.